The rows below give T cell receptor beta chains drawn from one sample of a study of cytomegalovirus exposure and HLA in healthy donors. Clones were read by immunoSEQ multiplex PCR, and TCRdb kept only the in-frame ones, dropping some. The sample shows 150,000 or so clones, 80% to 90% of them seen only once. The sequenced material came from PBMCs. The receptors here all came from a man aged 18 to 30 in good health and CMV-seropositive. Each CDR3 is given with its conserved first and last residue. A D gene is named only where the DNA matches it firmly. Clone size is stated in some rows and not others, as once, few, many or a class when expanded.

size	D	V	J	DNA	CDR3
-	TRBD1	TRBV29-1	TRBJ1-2	TGCAGCGTAGCCGGGACAGGGGTCAGTAGAGGTGGCTACACCTTC	CSVAGTGVSRGGYTF
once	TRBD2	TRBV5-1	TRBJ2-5	TGCGCCAGCAGCTCCGAGCGGGGGGGACTGACCCAGTACTTC	CASSSERGGLTQYF
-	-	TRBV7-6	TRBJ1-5	TGTGCCAGCAGCTTGGGGCCGGACAACAATCAGCCCCAGCATTTT	CASSLGPDNNQPQHF
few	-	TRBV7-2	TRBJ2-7	TGTGCCAGCAGCACGGCGGCCTACTACGAGCAGTACTTC	CASSTAAYYEQYF
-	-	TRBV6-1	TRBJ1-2	TGTGCCGCAGCAGTGGTTTTTGGGGGCTCCTATGGCTACACCTTC	CAAAVVFGGSYGYTF
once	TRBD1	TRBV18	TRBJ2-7	TGTGCCAGCTCACCCCTCCGGGGGACAGGGTACTACGAGCAGTACTTC	CASSPLRGTGYYEQYF
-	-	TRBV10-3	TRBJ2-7	TGTGCCATCAGTGAGTCGAACGGGGTAGGGCGCGAGCAGTACTTC	CAISESNGVGREQYF
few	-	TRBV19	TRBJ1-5	TGTGCCAGCGACAGGAGCAATCAGCCCCAGCATTTT	CASDRSNQPQHF
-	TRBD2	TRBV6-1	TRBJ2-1	TGTGCCAGCAGTGAAGGTCTAGCGGGGAATGAGCAGTTCTTC	CASSEGLAGNEQFF
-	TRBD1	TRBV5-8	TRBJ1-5	TGTGCCAGCAGCTTGGGGGGTCGGACAGGGGAAAAGCCCCAGCATTTT	CASSLGGRTGEKPQHF
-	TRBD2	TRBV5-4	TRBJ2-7	TGTGCCAGCAGCTTGGGCGGGACTAGCGGGGGGATCCCTCGGGAGCAGTACTTC	CASSLGGTSGGIPREQYF
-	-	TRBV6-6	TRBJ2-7	TGTGCCAGCAGTGCAGGGACAAAAGATTACGAGCAGTACTTC	CASSAGTKDYEQYF
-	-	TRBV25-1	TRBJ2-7	TGTGCCAGCAGTGGGGCCGGACAAGGGGAGTACTTC	CASSGAGQGEYF
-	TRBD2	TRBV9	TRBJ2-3	TGTGCCAGCAGCGTAGAAACTAGCGGGGGGACAGATACGCAGTATTTT	CASSVETSGGTDTQYF
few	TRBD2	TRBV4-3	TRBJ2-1	TGCGCCAGCAGGGCAGCGGGGGCAAGGAATGAGCAGTTCTTC	CASRAAGARNEQFF
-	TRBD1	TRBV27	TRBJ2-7	TGTGCCAGCGGACACTGGGACAGCGCCTACGAGCAGTACTTC	CASGHWDSAYEQYF
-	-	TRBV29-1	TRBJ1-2	TGCAGCGTTACGGGGGATGGCTACACCTTC	CSVTGDGYTF
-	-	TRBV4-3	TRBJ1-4	TGCGCCAGCAGCCAAGATACAGGGACAACTAATGAAAAACTGTTTTTT	CASSQDTGTTNEKLFF